The 26 T cell receptor beta chains presented below share a single source sample, sequenced in a study of vaccination and CD4 T cells after COVID-19. These TCRs' antigens remain unknown. CD4+ T cells that had been cultured provided DNA sequenced with the Oncomine TCR Beta short-read assay. TCRdb analysed the PCR reads with MiXCR anew, one entry per CDR3 protein. The sample yields 15,000 to 20,000 distinct CDR3 sequences, 55% seen once. Treatment here: approximately nine-day PBMC culture with coronavirus spike peptide pools or control peptides (ViraFEST assay). The specimen was CD4+ T cells from blood, cultured in vitro. The receptors here all came from a human donor who had recovered from COVID-19.

CDR3 coding DNA: TGCAGTGCTAGAGTCGGCGGGAGGGTTAATGAGCAGTTCTTC. Amino acid sequence: CSARVGGRVNEQFF. The rearrangement joins TRBV20-1 to TRBJ2-1; 9 bases match TRBD2. Germline trimming cut 1 base from V and 7 bases from J; bases unmatched to any gene: 5. The CDR3 extends over 14 amino acids. Germline lookup yields CDR1 DFQATT and CDR2 SNEGSKA (reference sequence).

The chain recombines TRBV20-1 with TRBJ2-7, with 13 nucleotides matching TRBD2. With V trimmed by 2 bases and J by 5 bases, 3 bases remained unmatched. Germline V gives CDR1 DFQATT, CDR2 SNEGSKA (reference sequence). This CDR3 comprises 14 residues. The DNA for the CDR3 is TGCAGTGCTAGAAGGACTAGCGGGAGTAACGAGCAGTACTTC. Translating gives CSARRTSGSNEQYF.

The chain carries TRBV2 and TRBJ1-6; a possible D gene is TRBD1 (5 bases). The CDR3 has 14 residues. Germline V gene data show CDR1 as SNHLY and CDR2 as FYNNEI. V was clipped by 7 bases and J by 7 bases, with 14 bases between them. This CDR3 reads CASTESTANSPLHF. The CDR3 DNA reads as TGTGCCAGCACAGAGTCGACAGCCAATTCACCCCTCCACTTT.

This rearrangement joins TRBV20-1 to TRBJ2-1, with 12 bases lining up with TRBD2. The CDR3 spans 14 residues. The germline gives CDR1 DFQATT, CDR2 SNEGSKA (reference sequence). V was clipped by 4 bases and J by 6 bases; unmatched bases: 4. The CDR3 loop reads CSATKTSGGNEQFF. The CDR3 DNA sequence: TGCAGTGCTACCAAGACTAGCGGGGGCAATGAGCAGTTCTTC.

The chain uses TRBV27 and TRBJ1-4; D remains ambiguous. The CDR3 length is 14 residues. Trimming left V 2 bases short and J 8 bases short, with 12 bases between. CDR1 and CDR2 from the germline V gene are MNHEY and SMNVEV (reference sequence). The CDR3 sequence is CASSLRDGSEKLFF. The CDR3 bases are TGTGCCAGCAGTTTACGGGATGGAAGCGAAAAACTGTTTTTT.

This clonotype has a handful of counts. The gene calls are TRBV7-9 and TRBJ1-5, with TRBD1 as a possible D gene (5 bases). The germline V gene encodes CDR1 SEHNR and CDR2 FQNEAQ (reference sequence). Trimming removed 3 bases from V and 7 bases from J, with 13 bases in between. The CDR3 length is 14 residues. In nucleotides, the CDR3 is TGTGCCAGCAGCTTCCAGGGTCATGGCCAGCCCCAGCATTTT. This sequence encodes CASSFQGHGQPQHF.

This clonotype was observed a handful of times. The gene calls are TRBV18 and TRBJ2-1, with 10 nucleotides matching TRBD2. The CDR3 has 15 residues. Germline loops: CDR1 KGHSH, CDR2 LQKENI. J gave up 8 bases and V 3 bases, and 7 bases lay outside the gene matches. CDR3 protein: CASSPGLAGDDEQFF. The CDR3 DNA sequence: TGTGCCAGCTCACCGGGTCTAGCGGGAGACGATGAGCAGTTCTTC.

This clonotype was seen a few times. V gene TRBV20-1 combines with J gene TRBJ2-5, with unresolved D. This CDR3 is built from 11 residues. Trimming took off 2 bases at V and 1 base at J, with 2 bases between the two ends. Germline assignment: CDR1 DFQATT and CDR2 SNEGSKA (reference sequence). Here the CDR3 reads CSARPQETQYF. Written as DNA, the CDR3 is TGCAGTGCTAGACCCCAAGAGACCCAGTACTTC.

The gene calls are TRBV7-2 and TRBJ1-2; 11 bases are a match to TRBD1. Germline CDR1 is SGHTA and CDR2 is FQGNSA. The CDR3 covers 15 residues. V was pared by 1 base and J by 4 bases, with 2 bases of the junction left unmatched. In DNA, the CDR3 is TGTGCCAGCAGCTTAGGGACAGGGGGCGGCTATGGCTACACCTTC. Its translation is CASSLGTGGGYGYTF.

The V gene is TRBV5-5, the J gene TRBJ2-7; 9 nucleotides line up with TRBD1. The CDR3 runs 15 residues. Losses at the gene ends were 5 bases for V and 1 base for J; bases not matched to a gene: 7. The germline gives CDR1 SGHKS, CDR2 YYEKEE (reference sequence). The CDR3 loop is CASRNPGQGSYEQYF. Here the CDR3 DNA reads TGTGCCAGCAGAAACCCGGGACAGGGATCCTACGAGCAGTACTTC. The whole variable domain, filled in from reference TRBV5-5 and TRBJ2-7, reads DAGVTQSPTHLIKTRGQQVTLRCSPISGHKSVSWYQQVLGQGPQFIFQYYEKEERGRGNFPDRFSARQFPNYSSELNVNALLLGDSALYLCASRNPGQGSYEQYFGPGTRLTVT.

The chain is built from TRBV7-9 and TRBJ1-4; D is undetermined. The ends were cut back, 3 bases at V and 3 bases at J, with 8 bases in the middle. The CDR3 spans 14 residues. Germline V CDR1 and CDR2: SEHNR, FQNEAQ (reference sequence). The CDR3 spells CASSLTGANEKLFF. The CDR3 DNA sequence: TGTGCCAGCAGCTTGACGGGAGCTAATGAAAAACTGTTTTTT.

This clonotype was found once. The V and J genes are TRBV11-2 and TRBJ2-2; D unclear. Germline V gene data show CDR1 as SGHAT and CDR2 as FQNNGV. The CDR3 spans 15 residues. V dropped 7 bases and J dropped 4 bases, with 16 bases sitting between them. The CDR3 DNA sequence: TGTGCCAGCAACCCATCAAGGGCGAGCACCGGGGAGCTGTTTTTT. This codes for CASNPSRASTGELFF.

V and J are TRBV28 and TRBJ2-2; no definite D call. Trimming removed 8 bases at V and 3 bases at J, with 10 bases between. Germline assignment: CDR1 MDHEN and CDR2 SYDVKM. The CDR3 extends over 13 amino acids. CDR3 protein: CASSLVHTGELFF. The CDR3 nucleotides read TGTGCCAGCTCATTGGTGCACACCGGGGAGCTGTTTTTT.

The genes are TRBV21-1 and TRBJ2-3; TRBD2, as called in the table, went unchecked against the DNA. TRBV21-1 is labeled a pseudogene. This CDR3 is 19 amino acids long. The CDR3 bases are TGTGCCAGCAGCAAATTGCAACTAGCGGGAATCTTTCGCACAGATACGCAGTATTTT. It encodes CASSKLQLAGIFRTDTQYF.

The V gene is TRBV4-1, the J gene TRBJ2-7; 9 positions match TRBD1. Trimming at V came to 2 bases and at J to 2 bases, leaving 4 bases not matched to a gene. This CDR3 spans 15 amino acids. In germline, CDR1 is MGHRA, CDR2 YSYEKL. In nucleotides, the CDR3 is TGCGCCAGCAGCCAATTGGGACAGGGTCCCTACGAGCAGTACTTC. Protein product: CASSQLGQGPYEQYF.

This clonotype was observed a single time. The V call is TRBV12-3 or TRBV12-4, the J call TRBJ1-5; 10 nucleotides align to TRBD1. With V trimmed by 8 bases and J by 4 bases, 2 bases remained unmatched. CDR3 length: 13 amino acids. CDR3 protein: CASRQGANQPQHF. For the CDR3, the DNA is TGTGCCAGCCGACAGGGGGCAAATCAGCCCCAGCATTTT.

The V gene is TRBV24-1, the J gene TRBJ2-3; D remains unclear. The V gene's germline CDR1 is KGHDR and CDR2 SFDVKD. Trimming shortened V by 9 bases and J by 5 bases, and 11 bases separated the two germline ends. The CDR3 is made up of 12 amino acids. CDR3 DNA: TGTGCCACCTCTGATATACTAGATACGCAGTATTTT. The encoded protein is CATSDILDTQYF.

This chain connects TRBV5-8 to TRBJ2-1; 10 bases match TRBD2. The germline V gene encodes CDR1 SGHTS and CDR2 YDEGEE. V trimming: 4 bases; J trimming: 5 bases; junction bases outside the gene matches: 9. The CDR3 loop spans 16 amino acids. This CDR3 reads CASSPRTSGKHNEQFF. Here the CDR3 DNA reads TGTGCCAGCAGCCCACGGACTAGCGGAAAACACAATGAGCAGTTCTTC.

The chain carries TRBV7-3 and TRBJ2-3, with TRBD2 matching 10 bases. Germline lookup yields CDR1 SGHTA and CDR2 FQGTGA. CDR3 length equals 17 residues. V lost 2 bases and J lost 3; bases outside the gene matches: 8. CDR3 nucleotide sequence: TGTGCCAGCAGCTTAGGGTTCGGGGGACTAGCGACAGATACGCAGTATTTT. This sequence encodes CASSLGFGGLATDTQYF.

The V and J genes are TRBV28 and TRBJ1-6, with 9 bases fitting TRBD1. The trim removed 6 bases at V and 9 bases at J, leaving 6 bases unmatched. Germline CDR1 is MDHEN and CDR2 is SYDVKM. This CDR3 spans 14 amino acids. CDR3 region: CASSTTGGLSPLHF. In nucleotides, the CDR3 is TGTGCCAGCAGCACCACAGGGGGCCTTTCACCCCTCCACTTT.

The gene calls are TRBV4-2 and TRBJ1-3; the D is unclear. Germline loops: CDR1 LGHNA, CDR2 YNFKEQ. The CDR3 loop spans 14 amino acids. Trimming cost V 0 bases and J 10 bases, with 13 bases left between them. This CDR3 is CASSQDLGLRTIYF. The CDR3 nucleotides are TGTGCCAGCAGCCAAGATTTAGGCCTTCGTACCATATATTTT.

V is TRBV7-6 and J is TRBJ1-1; 7 bases map to TRBD1. The CDR3 consists of 16 residues. V shed 2 bases and J 1 base; nucleotides not matched to a gene: 7. Per the germline V gene, CDR1 is SGHVS and CDR2 is FNYEAQ. The CDR3: CASSLPPGTANTEAFF. CDR3 sequence (DNA): TGTGCCAGCAGCTTACCCCCCGGGACAGCGAACACTGAAGCTTTCTTT.

The chain employs TRBV27 and TRBJ2-1, with D possibly TRBD2 on 5 matching bases. The germline V gene has CDR1 MNHEY and CDR2 SMNVEV (reference sequence). Between the trimmed V and J ends, which lost 0 bases and 10 bases, there was a span of 16 bases. The CDR3 has 15 amino acids. The chain's CDR3 is CASSLSLAFAREQFF. The CDR3 bases are TGTGCCAGCAGTTTATCGCTAGCCTTCGCTAGAGAGCAGTTCTTC.

The chain uses TRBV7-8 and TRBJ1-5; TRBD1 matches at 9 bases. Germline-derived CDR1 and CDR2 are SGHVS and FQNEAQ. Trimming cost V 5 bases and J 2 bases; bases outside gene matches: 7. This CDR3 region has 16 residues. As DNA, the CDR3 is TGTGCCAGCAGCCCCACAGGGGGCAGGGGCAATCAGCCCCAGCATTTT. This codes for CASSPTGGRGNQPQHF.

This clonotype was seen a single time. The rearrangement joins TRBV5-1 to TRBJ1-1; a possible D gene is TRBD1 (5 bases). The CDR3 contains 13 residues. Trimming took off 6 bases at V and 7 bases at J, with 16 bases between the two ends. The germline gives CDR1 SGHRS, CDR2 YFSETQ. Written as DNA, the CDR3 is TGCGCCAGCACACCGCCGGGCGGGGGTGAAGCTTTCTTT. As protein: CASTPPGGGEAFF.

This sequence joins TRBV5-1 and TRBJ1-2; D ambiguous. With 4 bases removed from V and 4 bases from J, the gap between germline ends came to 20 bases. Germline loops: CDR1 SGHRS, CDR2 YFSETQ. The CDR3 has 16 amino acids. The CDR3 spells CASSPIGPGGGYGYTF. As DNA, the CDR3 is TGCGCCAGCAGCCCTATTGGGCCCGGTGGTGGCTATGGCTACACCTTC.